Below, 13 T cell receptor beta chains from the same sample are listed, as sequenced in a study of T cells in Graves' hyperthyroidism and ophthalmopathy (dated by TCRdb to about 2019). Receptor libraries were prepared by multiplex PCR. The data were produced on an Illumina HiSeq 2000. The TCR beta CDR3 regions were amplified from RNA transcripts. The TCR CDR3 was subjected to a first round of RT-PCR using the HTBI primer set and the Qiagen OneStep RT-PCR kit. The public reads were quality trimmed at Q25 with fastp and then assembled into clones with MiXCR by TCRdb, keeping productive beta chains. All rows with the same CDR3 protein become a single entry with the most common DNA and genes. The table for this sample lists a few hundred thousand distinct CDR3 sequences; 12% to 15% of them were counted only once. Of the sample, less than 6.5% is held by the ten largest clones. Sequenced sample: blood. These TCRs come from a woman between 18 and 29 years old with Graves' hyperthyroidism.

Many counts were recorded for this clonotype. This chain joins TRBV28 and TRBJ1-6; 7 nucleotides line up with TRBD1. This CDR3 contains 17 residues. J was trimmed by 0 bases and V by 4 bases; bases with no gene match: 6. Germline loops: CDR1 MDHEN, CDR2 SYDVKM. In nucleotides, the CDR3 is TGTGCCAGCAGTTCATTACAGGGGAACTCCTATAATTCACCCCTCCACTTT. Translating gives CASSSLQGNSYNSPLHF.

The table lists this clonotype with many counts. The chain links TRBV12-3 or TRBV12-4 to TRBJ1-1; possibly TRBD1 for D (5 bases). The CDR3 has 13 residues. Trimming took 3 bases from V and 5 from J, leaving 10 bases between them. The CDR3 DNA is TGTGCCAGCAGTTTTCAGGGTCAAACTGAAGCTTTCTTT. Translating it yields CASSFQGQTEAFF.

This clonotype was recorded once. A single base separates this from a much larger clone, so it may be a read error. The genes are TRBV3-1 and TRBJ2-7, with D possibly TRBD1 on 6 matching bases. V dropped 4 bases and J dropped 3 bases, with 13 bases sitting between them. Germline CDR1 and CDR2: LGHDT and YNNKEL (reference sequence). The CDR3 has 14 amino acids. For the CDR3, the DNA is TGTGCCAGCAGCCCCTGGGCAGGGGACTACGAGCAGTACTTC. It yields the protein CASSPWAGDYEQYF.

This clonotype was seen at least ten times. The chain uses TRBV7-9 and TRBJ1-1, with TRBD1 as a possible D gene (5 bases). This CDR3 has 11 amino acids. Trimming pared 8 bases from V and 3 bases from J, leaving 7 bases between. Germline V gene sequence: CDR1 SEHNR, CDR2 FQNEAQ (reference sequence). The CDR3 is CASGGDTEAFF. CDR3 DNA sequence: TGTGCCAGCGGGGGAGACACTGAAGCTTTCTTT.

This clonotype was detected many times. This chain uses TRBV2 with TRBJ2-1; D is possibly TRBD1 (5 bases). Trimming shortened V by 2 bases and J by 4 bases, and 6 bases separated the two germline ends. Germline assignment: CDR1 SNHLY and CDR2 FYNNEI. The CDR3 has 13 amino acids. The CDR3 coding sequence is TGTGCCAGCAGTGAAAGGGGTTACAATGAGCAGTTCTTC. This encodes CASSERGYNEQFF.

This clonotype was recorded at least ten times. This chain uses TRBV27 with TRBJ1-1; tentatively, D is TRBD1 (5 bases). Germline V lookup: CDR1 MNHEY, CDR2 SMNVEV (reference sequence). The CDR3 is 13 residues long. V was shortened by 10 bases and J by 4 bases, with 16 bases between the two germline ends. For the CDR3, the DNA is TGTGCCACCCGCCGCCCAGGGTCCACTGAAGCTTTCTTT. This translates into CATRRPGSTEAFF.

At least ten counts were recorded for this clonotype. The chain recombines TRBV30 with TRBJ1-1, with no clear D. V was clipped by 3 bases and J by 0 bases, with 11 bases between them. This CDR3 comprises 14 residues. Germline loops: CDR1 GTSNPN, CDR2 SVGIG (reference sequence). The CDR3 region has the DNA TGTGCCTGGAGCGTCCAGACCCTGAACACTGAAGCTTTCTTT. The encoded protein is CAWSVQTLNTEAFF.

A single count supports this clonotype. V usage is TRBV27 and J usage is TRBJ1-5; TRBD1 might be the D (6 bases). CDR3 length: 17 residues. Trimming took 9 bases from V and 5 from J, leaving 26 bases between them. Germline lookup yields CDR1 MNHEY and CDR2 SMNVEV (reference sequence). The chain's CDR3 is CASSRMGLTGGDQPQHF. The DNA for the CDR3 is TGTGCCAGTTCTAGGATGGGTTTAACCGGGGGCGATCAGCCCCAGCATTTT.

In this sample, this clonotype turned up many times. The chain uses TRBV2 and TRBJ1-4; no definite D call. CDR1 SNHLY and CDR2 FYNNEI come from the germline V gene. The CDR3 loop spans 15 amino acids. V lost 4 bases, J lost 0 bases, and 9 bases lay in between. The CDR3: CASSGVSATNEKLFF. In nucleotides, the CDR3 is TGTGCCAGCAGTGGTGTTTCGGCAACTAATGAAAAACTGTTTTTT.

At least ten counts were recorded for this clonotype. The CDR3 sequence is CASRSEGGDAFF. The CDR3 nucleotides read TGTGCCAGCAGATCCGAAGGGGGGGACGCTTTCTTT. The chain joins TRBV12-3 or TRBV12-4 to TRBJ1-1, with TRBD1 as a possible D gene (6 bases). V lost 6 bases and J 11 bases, leaving 16 bases between the germline ends. The CDR3 covers 12 residues.

This clonotype was seen more than once but under ten times. The chain uses TRBV30 and TRBJ1-1; D might be TRBD1 (6 bases). The V end lost 1 base, the J end lost 7 bases, and 13 bases lay between the germline ends. Germline V CDR1 and CDR2: GTSNPN, SVGIG (reference sequence). The CDR3 length is 13 residues. The CDR3 DNA sequence: TGTGCCTGGAGTGATGAAATACAGGGTGAAGCTTTCTTT. It codes for CAWSDEIQGEAFF.

The genes are TRBV12-3 or TRBV12-4 and TRBJ2-3; 8 bases are a match to TRBD1. V shed 7 bases and J 2 bases; nucleotides not matched to a gene: 5. The CDR3 covers 14 residues. The CDR3 nucleotides are TGTGCCAGCAAAGACAGGGGACTCACAGATACGCAGTATTTT. Its translation is CASKDRGLTDTQYF.

The CDR3 sequence is CASSLDPGKNSPLHF. The CDR3 DNA sequence: TGTGCCAGCAGCTTAGATCCAGGGAAGAATTCACCCCTCCACTTT. This chain uses TRBV11-2 with TRBJ1-6, with a tentative D call TRBD1 (5 bases). CDR3 length: 15 amino acids. Germline CDR1 reads SGHAT; CDR2 reads FQNNGV. V lost 0 bases and J lost 7, with 10 bases in between.